The sequence of this T cell receptor beta chain was determined in a study of cytomegalovirus exposure and HLA in healthy donors. Study context: The same platform was used for the 110 or so validation repertoires as for the roughly 700 first-cohort repertoires, as reported in a later analysis. The study's findings and limits: In vitro data verified three CMV-associated chains as specific for CMV antigens. Diagnosis of cytomegalovirus status made by the classifier reportedly showed high specificity and sensitivity.

To note about this clone: What it recognizes is unknown.

This CDR3 spans 15 amino acids. Trimming pared 1 base from V and 3 bases from J, leaving 10 bases between. From germline, CDR1 is LNHNV and CDR2 YYDKDF (reference sequence). Clones were read by immunoSEQ multiplex PCR, and TCRdb kept only the in-frame ones, dropping some. The repertoire holds some 170,000 clones, over 85% seen once, with 4% to 5% in the top ten. This sequence was found in a man aged 18 to 29 in good health and CMV-seropositive. Sequenced input: PBMCs. The chain carries TRBV15 and TRBJ1-5; no clear D gene. In DNA form, the CDR3 reads TGTGCCACCAGCAGAGCCCGCCAGGACAATCAGCCCCAGCATTTT. This codes for CATSRARQDNQPQHF. Full variable domain (remainder filled in from reference TRBV15 and TRBJ1-5): DAMVIQNPRYQVTQFGKPVTLSCSQTLNHNVMYWYQQKSSQAPKLLFHYYDKDFNNEADTPDNFQSRRPNTSFCFLDIRSPGLGDTAMYLCATSRARQDNQPQHFGDGTRLSIL.